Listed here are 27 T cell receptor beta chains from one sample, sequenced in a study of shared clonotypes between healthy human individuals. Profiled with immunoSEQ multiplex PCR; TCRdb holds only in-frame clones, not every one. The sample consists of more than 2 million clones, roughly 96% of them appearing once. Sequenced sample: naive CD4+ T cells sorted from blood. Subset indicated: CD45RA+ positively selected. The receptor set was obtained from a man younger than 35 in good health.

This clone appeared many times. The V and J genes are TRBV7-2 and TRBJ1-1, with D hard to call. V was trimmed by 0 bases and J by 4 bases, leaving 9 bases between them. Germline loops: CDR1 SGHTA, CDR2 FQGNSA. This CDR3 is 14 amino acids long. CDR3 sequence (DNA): TGTGCCAGCAGCTTAGCTCGTACAATCACTGAAGCTTTCTTT. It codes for CASSLARTITEAFF.

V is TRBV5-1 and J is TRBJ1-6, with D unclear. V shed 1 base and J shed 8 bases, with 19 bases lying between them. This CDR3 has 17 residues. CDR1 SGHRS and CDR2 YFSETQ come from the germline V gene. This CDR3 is CASSLRVPESRDSPLHF. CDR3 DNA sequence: TGCGCCAGCAGCTTGCGTGTCCCGGAATCCCGTGATTCACCCCTCCACTTT.

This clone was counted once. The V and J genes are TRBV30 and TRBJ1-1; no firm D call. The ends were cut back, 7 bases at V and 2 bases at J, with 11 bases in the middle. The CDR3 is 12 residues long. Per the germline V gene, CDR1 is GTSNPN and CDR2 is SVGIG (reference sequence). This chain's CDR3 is CAFNKVNTEAFF. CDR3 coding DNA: TGTGCCTTCAATAAAGTCAACACTGAAGCTTTCTTT.

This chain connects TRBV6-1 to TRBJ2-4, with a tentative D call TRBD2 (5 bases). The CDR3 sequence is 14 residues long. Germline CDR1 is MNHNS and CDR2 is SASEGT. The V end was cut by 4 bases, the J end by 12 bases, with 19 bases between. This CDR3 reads CASSAGSLAAPQYF. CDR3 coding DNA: TGTGCCAGCAGTGCGGGGAGCTTGGCGGCTCCTCAGTACTTC.

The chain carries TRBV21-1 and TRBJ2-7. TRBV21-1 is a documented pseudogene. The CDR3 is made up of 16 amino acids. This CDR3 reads CASSKEGLPPTTEQYF. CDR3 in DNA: TGTGCCAGCAGCAAAGAAGGGCTTCCACCTACGACGGAGCAGTACTTC.

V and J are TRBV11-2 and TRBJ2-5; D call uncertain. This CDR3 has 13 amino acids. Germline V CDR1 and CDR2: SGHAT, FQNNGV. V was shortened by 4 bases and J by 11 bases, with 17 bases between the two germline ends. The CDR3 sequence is CASSYMRTIEQYF. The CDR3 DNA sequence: TGTGCCAGCAGCTACATGCGGACGATAGAGCAGTACTTC.

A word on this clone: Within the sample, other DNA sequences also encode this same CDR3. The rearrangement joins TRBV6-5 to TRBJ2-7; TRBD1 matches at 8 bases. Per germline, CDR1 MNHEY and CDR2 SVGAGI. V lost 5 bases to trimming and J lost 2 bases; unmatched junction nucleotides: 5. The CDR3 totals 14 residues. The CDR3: CASSRTGGTYEQYF. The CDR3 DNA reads TGTGCCAGCAGTCGTACAGGGGGAACCTACGAGCAGTACTTC.

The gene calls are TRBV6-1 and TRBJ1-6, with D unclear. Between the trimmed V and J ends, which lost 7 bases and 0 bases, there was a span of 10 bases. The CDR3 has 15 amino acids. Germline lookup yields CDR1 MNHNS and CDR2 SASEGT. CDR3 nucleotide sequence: TGTGCCAGCAATTCATTACCCTCCTATAATTCACCCCTCCACTTT. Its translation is CASNSLPSYNSPLHF.

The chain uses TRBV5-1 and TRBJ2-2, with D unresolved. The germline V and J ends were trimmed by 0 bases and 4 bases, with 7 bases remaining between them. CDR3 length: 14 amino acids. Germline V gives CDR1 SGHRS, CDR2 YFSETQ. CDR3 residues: CASSLVEVTGELFF. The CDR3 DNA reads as TGCGCCAGCAGCTTGGTAGAGGTCACCGGGGAGCTGTTTTTT.

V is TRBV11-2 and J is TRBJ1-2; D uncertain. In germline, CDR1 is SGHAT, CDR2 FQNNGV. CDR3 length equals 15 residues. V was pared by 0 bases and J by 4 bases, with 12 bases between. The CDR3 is CASSLDSSSGYGYTF. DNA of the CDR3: TGTGCCAGCAGCTTAGATTCCAGTTCAGGCTATGGCTACACCTTC.

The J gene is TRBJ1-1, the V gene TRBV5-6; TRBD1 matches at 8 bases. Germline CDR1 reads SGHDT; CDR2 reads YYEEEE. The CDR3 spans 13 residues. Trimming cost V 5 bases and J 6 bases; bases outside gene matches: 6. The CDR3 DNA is TGTGCCAGCAGTCTGACAGGGGTGTCTGAAGCTTTCTTT. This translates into CASSLTGVSEAFF.

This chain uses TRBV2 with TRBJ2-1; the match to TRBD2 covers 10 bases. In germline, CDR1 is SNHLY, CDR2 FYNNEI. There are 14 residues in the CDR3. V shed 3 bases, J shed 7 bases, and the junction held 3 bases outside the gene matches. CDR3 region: CASSDSSGRNEQFF. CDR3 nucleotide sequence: TGTGCCAGCAGTGATAGTAGCGGGAGGAATGAGCAGTTCTTC.

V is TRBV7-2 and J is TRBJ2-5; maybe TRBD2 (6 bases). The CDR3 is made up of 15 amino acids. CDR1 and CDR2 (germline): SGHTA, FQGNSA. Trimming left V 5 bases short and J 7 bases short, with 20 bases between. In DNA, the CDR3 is TGTGCCAGCAGCCCCCGGGCAGGAGGGCCCATGACCCAGTACTTC. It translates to CASSPRAGGPMTQYF.

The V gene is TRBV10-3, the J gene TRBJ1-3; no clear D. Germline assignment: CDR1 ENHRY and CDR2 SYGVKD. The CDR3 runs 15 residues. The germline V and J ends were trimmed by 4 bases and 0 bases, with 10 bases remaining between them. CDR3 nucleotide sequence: TGTGCCATCAGTGCCACAGAAGTCTCTGGAAACACCATATATTTT. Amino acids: CAISATEVSGNTIYF.

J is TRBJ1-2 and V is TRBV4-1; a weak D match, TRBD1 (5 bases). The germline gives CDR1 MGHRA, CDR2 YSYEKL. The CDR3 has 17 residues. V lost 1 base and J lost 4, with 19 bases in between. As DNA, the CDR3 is TGCGCCAGCAGCCAAGGGAGTGGGAGGGGTATGGGCTATGGCTACACCTTC. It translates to CASSQGSGRGMGYGYTF.

CDR3 nucleotides: TGTGCCAGCAGTGCGTCAGGCTATGGCTACACCTTC. Translated, it gives CASSASGYGYTF. This sequence joins TRBV28 and TRBJ1-2; D uncertain. CDR1 MDHEN and CDR2 SYDVKM come from the germline V gene. The CDR3 is 12 residues long. Trimming pared 5 bases from V and 4 bases from J, leaving 8 bases between.

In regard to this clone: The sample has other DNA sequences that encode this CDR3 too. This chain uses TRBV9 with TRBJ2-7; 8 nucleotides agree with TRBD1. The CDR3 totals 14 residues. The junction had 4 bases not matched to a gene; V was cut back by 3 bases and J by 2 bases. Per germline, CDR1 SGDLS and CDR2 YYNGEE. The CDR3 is CASSAGTGTYEQYF. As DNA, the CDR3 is TGTGCCAGCAGCGCCGGGACAGGAACCTACGAGCAGTACTTC. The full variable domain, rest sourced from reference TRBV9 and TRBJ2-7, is DSGVTQTPKHLITATGQRVTLRCSPRSGDLSVYWYQQSLDQGLQFLIQYYNGEERAKGNILERFSAQQFPDLHSELNLSSLELGDSALYFCASSAGTGTYEQYFGPGTRLTVT.

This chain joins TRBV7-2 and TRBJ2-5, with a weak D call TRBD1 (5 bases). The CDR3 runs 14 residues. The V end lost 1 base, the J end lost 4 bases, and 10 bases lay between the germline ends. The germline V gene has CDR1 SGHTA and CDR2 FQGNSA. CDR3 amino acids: CASSLDRGSETQYF. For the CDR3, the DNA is TGTGCCAGCAGCTTAGATAGGGGCTCAGAGACCCAGTACTTC.

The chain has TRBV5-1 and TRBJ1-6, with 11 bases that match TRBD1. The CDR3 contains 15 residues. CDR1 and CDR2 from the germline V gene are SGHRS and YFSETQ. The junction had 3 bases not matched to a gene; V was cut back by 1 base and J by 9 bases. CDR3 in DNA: TGCGCCAGCAGCTTGAGGGACAGGGGGGGTTCACCCCTCCACTTT. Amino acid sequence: CASSLRDRGGSPLHF.

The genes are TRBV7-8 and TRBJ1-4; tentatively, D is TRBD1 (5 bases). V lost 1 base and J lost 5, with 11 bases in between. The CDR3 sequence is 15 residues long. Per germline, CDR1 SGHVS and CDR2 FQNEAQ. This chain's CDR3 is CASSLEGLVNEKLFF. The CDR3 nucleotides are TGTGCCAGCAGCTTAGAGGGACTGGTAAATGAAAAACTGTTTTTT. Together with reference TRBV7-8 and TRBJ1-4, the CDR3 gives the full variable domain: GAGVSQSPRYKVAKRGQDVALRCDPISGHVSLFWYQQALGQGPEFLTYFQNEAQLDKSGLPSDRFFAERPEGSVSTLKIQRTQQEDSAVYLCASSLEGLVNEKLFFGSGTQLSVL.

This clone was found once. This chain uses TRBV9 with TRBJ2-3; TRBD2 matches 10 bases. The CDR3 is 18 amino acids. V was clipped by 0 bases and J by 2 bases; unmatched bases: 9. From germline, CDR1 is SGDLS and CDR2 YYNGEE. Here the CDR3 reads CASSVDGWTSGYTDTQYF. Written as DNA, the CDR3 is TGTGCCAGCAGCGTAGACGGTTGGACTAGCGGATACACAGATACGCAGTATTTT.

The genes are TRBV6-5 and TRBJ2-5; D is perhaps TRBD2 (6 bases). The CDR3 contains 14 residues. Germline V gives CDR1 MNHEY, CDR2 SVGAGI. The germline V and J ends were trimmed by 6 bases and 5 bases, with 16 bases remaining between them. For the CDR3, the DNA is TGTGCCAGCAGCTTCATGACTAGTTACGAGACCCAGTACTTC. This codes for CASSFMTSYETQYF.

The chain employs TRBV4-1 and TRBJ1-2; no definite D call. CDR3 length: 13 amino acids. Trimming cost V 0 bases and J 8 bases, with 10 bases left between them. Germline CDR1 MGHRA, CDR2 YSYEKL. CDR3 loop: CASSQETATGYTF. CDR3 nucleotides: TGCGCCAGCAGCCAAGAAACAGCGACCGGCTACACCTTC.

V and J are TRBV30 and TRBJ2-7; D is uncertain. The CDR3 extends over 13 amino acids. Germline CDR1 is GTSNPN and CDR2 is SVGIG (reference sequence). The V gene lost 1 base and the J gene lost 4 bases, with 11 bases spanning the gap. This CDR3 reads CAWSGPVGYEQYF. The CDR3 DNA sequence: TGTGCCTGGAGTGGGCCTGTCGGGTACGAGCAGTACTTC.

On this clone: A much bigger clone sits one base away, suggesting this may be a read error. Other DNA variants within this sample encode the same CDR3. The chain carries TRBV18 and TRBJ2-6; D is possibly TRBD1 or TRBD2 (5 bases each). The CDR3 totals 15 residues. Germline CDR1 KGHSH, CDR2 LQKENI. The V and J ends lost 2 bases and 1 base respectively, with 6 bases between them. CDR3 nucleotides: TGTGCCAGCTCACCAGAGGGGTCTGGGGCCAACGTCCTGACTTTC. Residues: CASSPEGSGANVLTF. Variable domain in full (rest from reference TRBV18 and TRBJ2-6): NAGVMQNPRHLVRRRGQEARLRCSPMKGHSHVYWYRQLPEEGLKFMVYLQKENIIDESGMPKERFSAEFPKEGPSILRIQQVVRGDSAAYFCASSPEGSGANVLTFGAGSRLTVL.

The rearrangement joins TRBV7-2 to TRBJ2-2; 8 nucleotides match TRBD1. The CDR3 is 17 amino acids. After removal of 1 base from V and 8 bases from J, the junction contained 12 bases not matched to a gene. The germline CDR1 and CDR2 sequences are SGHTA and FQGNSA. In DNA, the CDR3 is TGTGCCAGCAGCTTAGGGACAGGGTTGAGGGGAGCAGGGGAGCTGTTTTTT. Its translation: CASSLGTGLRGAGELFF.

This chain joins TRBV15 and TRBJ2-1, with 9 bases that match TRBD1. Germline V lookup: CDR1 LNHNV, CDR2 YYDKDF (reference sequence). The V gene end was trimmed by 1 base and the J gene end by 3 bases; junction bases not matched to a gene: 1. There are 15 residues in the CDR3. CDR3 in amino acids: CATSRGQGVYNEQFF. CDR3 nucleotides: TGTGCCACCAGCAGAGGACAGGGGGTCTACAATGAGCAGTTCTTC.